Below, 10 T cell receptor beta chains from the same sample are listed, as sequenced in a study of T cells in localized non-small cell lung cancer. Here immunoSEQ multiplex PCR was the method, and the copy in TCRdb shows in-frame clones only, minus some. The top ten clones hold around 20% of a sample with about 59,000 clones, around 90% of them seen once. The sample was peripheral blood, taken before any cancer treatment. These receptors all stem from a man between 35 and 75 years old with stage I squamous cell lung carcinoma.

The chain combines TRBV5-6 with TRBJ2-7; the D gene is possibly TRBD1 (6 bases). The germline V and J ends were trimmed by 2 bases and 0 bases, with 18 bases remaining between them. The length of the CDR3 is 17 residues. CDR1 is SGHDT and CDR2 is YYEEEE in the germline V gene. Here the CDR3 reads CASSFFSPWDNSYEQYF. The CDR3 DNA reads as TGTGCCAGCAGCTTCTTTTCCCCATGGGACAACTCCTACGAGCAGTACTTC.

This chain links TRBV7-2 with TRBJ2-5, with D possibly TRBD2 on 7 matching bases. Germline V gives CDR1 SGHTA, CDR2 FQGNSA. The CDR3 is made up of 16 amino acids. Trimming shortened V by 5 bases and J by 5 bases, and 21 bases separated the two germline ends. The DNA for the CDR3 is TGTGCCAGCAGCATAAGGGCGGGGGCAATTAGCGAGACCCAGTACTTC. Encoded protein: CASSIRAGAISETQYF.

In this sample, this clone turned up once. This chain's CDR3 is CASTPPSAPYEQYF. CDR3 nucleotide sequence: TGTGCCAGCACCCCCCCTAGCGCGCCCTACGAGCAGTACTTC. The V and J genes are TRBV28 and TRBJ2-7, with D maybe TRBD2 (6 bases). Germline values: CDR1 MDHEN, CDR2 SYDVKM. The CDR3 has 14 residues. Trimming cost V 7 bases and J 2 bases, with 15 bases left between them. Filled out from reference TRBV28 and TRBJ2-7, the complete variable domain reads DVKVTQSSRYLVKRTGEKVFLECVQDMDHENMFWYRQDPGLGLRLIYFSYDVKMKEKGDIPEGYSVSREKKERFSLILESASTNQTSMYLCASTPPSAPYEQYFGPGTRLTVT.

The chain's CDR3 is CASSLGAGQETQYF. CDR3 sequence (DNA): TGTGCCAGCAGCTTAGGTGCAGGCCAAGAGACCCAGTACTTC. The gene calls are TRBV11-3 and TRBJ2-5; D is unresolved. The CDR3 consists of 14 residues. The germline V gene encodes CDR1 SGHNT and CDR2 YENEEA. V lost 1 base and J 1 base, leaving 7 bases between the germline ends. Full variable domain (outside the CDR3, taken from reference TRBV11-3 and TRBJ2-5): EAGVVQSPRYKIIEKKQPVAFWCNPISGHNTLYWYLQNLGQGPELLIRYENEEAVDDSQLPKDRFSAERLKGVDSTLKIQPAELGDSAVYLCASSLGAGQETQYFGPGTRLLVL.

The rearrangement uses TRBV6-4 and TRBJ2-5, with D possibly TRBD2 on 6 matching bases. This CDR3 is 15 amino acids long. Germline assignment: CDR1 MRHNA and CDR2 SNTAGT. Trimming took 3 bases from V and 5 from J, leaving 16 bases between them. Written as DNA, the CDR3 is TGTGCCAGCAGTGAAACAGCGGGCGATCGCGAGACCCAGTACTTC. Translating gives CASSETAGDRETQYF.

The chain couples TRBV5-1 to TRBJ2-4; a weak D match, TRBD2 (6 bases). Germline V gene data show CDR1 as SGHRS and CDR2 as YFSETQ. V was cut by 3 bases and J by 3 bases, with 16 bases left in between. The CDR3 loop spans 16 amino acids. The CDR3 protein is CASSSWPRRDKNIQYF. DNA of the CDR3: TGCGCCAGCAGCTCCTGGCCCCGGAGGGACAAAAACATTCAGTACTTC.

The CDR3: CASSPLTGGFNEQFF. As DNA, the CDR3 is TGTGCCAGCAGCCCCCTCACGGGGGGATTCAATGAGCAGTTCTTC. The J gene is TRBJ2-1, the V gene TRBV7-2; TRBD2 agrees at 7 bases. CDR3 length: 15 amino acids. The germline CDR1 and CDR2 sequences are SGHTA and FQGNSA. J lost 6 bases, V lost 5 bases, and 10 bases had no gene match.

This sequence joins TRBV18 and TRBJ1-5; D unresolved. The V and J ends lost 5 bases and 0 bases respectively, with 14 bases between them. The CDR3 is made up of 16 amino acids. From germline, CDR1 is KGHSH and CDR2 LQKENI. The CDR3 DNA sequence: TGTGCCAGCTCATTGACTCCTGCGGGTAGCAATCAGCCCCAGCATTTT. This encodes CASSLTPAGSNQPQHF.

The V and J genes are TRBV11-2 and TRBJ2-7; D not certain. Trimming shortened V by 4 bases and J by 3 bases, and 7 bases separated the two germline ends. This CDR3 spans 12 amino acids. Germline values: CDR1 SGHAT, CDR2 FQNNGV. CDR3 residues: CASSSYYYEQYF. CDR3 bases: TGTGCCAGCAGCTCCTACTACTACGAGCAGTACTTC.

The rearrangement links TRBV7-6 to TRBJ1-2; 9 bases fit TRBD1. Trimming removed 5 bases from V and 6 bases from J; junction bases left unmatched: 7. The CDR3 has 14 residues. Germline loops: CDR1 SGHVS, CDR2 FNYEAQ. The CDR3 nucleotides read TGTGCCAGCAGCAGCCGACAGGGGGAAGATGGCTACACCTTC. Translation gives CASSSRQGEDGYTF.